This is a list of T cell receptor beta chains from one sample in a study of beta chain features in type 1 diabetes. Some clones are missing from TCRdb's copy, which holds only in-frame ones; the method was immunoSEQ multiplex PCR. The profile shows under 500,000 clones, approximately 30% of them singletons. The sample comprised naive CD4+ T cells from blood. These receptors were taken from a man younger than 35 in good health. CDR3s include the opening cysteine and the closing phenylalanine or tryptophan. Each record gives: clone size, V gene, J gene, CDR3 length, D gene, CDR3 DNA, CDR3 protein. A D gene is named only where the DNA matches it firmly. A row's size may be missing; if present it is once, few, many or a size class.

size: few; V: TRBV29-1; J: TRBJ2-3; length: 14; D: TRBD1; DNA: TGCAGCGGATGGACAGGGGGAAACGCAGATACGCAGTATTTT; CDR3: CSGWTGGNADTQYF
size: few; V: TRBV18; J: TRBJ2-5; length: 11; D: NA; DNA: TGTGCCAGCTCCTCGGGTGAGACCCAGTACTTC; CDR3: CASSSGETQYF
size: NA; V: TRBV29-1; J: TRBJ2-1; length: 14; D: TRBD2; DNA: TGCAGCGCCCGTCCCGACCTAGCGGGAGGCCGGCAGTTCTTC; CDR3: CSARPDLAGGRQFF
size: NA; V: TRBV29-1; J: TRBJ2-1; length: 15; D: NA; DNA: TGCAGCGTTGTATGGGGGGGCATCTCCTACAATGAGCAGTTCTTC; CDR3: CSVVWGGISYNEQFF
size: few; V: TRBV7-2; J: TRBJ2-5; length: 15; D: NA; DNA: TGTGCCAGCAGCTCAACCGGGACCTCACAAGAGACCCAGTACTTC; CDR3: CASSSTGTSQETQYF
size: NA; V: TRBV9; J: TRBJ1-3; length: 15; D: NA; DNA: TGTGCCAGCAGTGCCTGGTTGTCTGTGGGAAACACCATATATTTT; CDR3: CASSAWLSVGNTIYF
size: few; V: TRBV29-1; J: TRBJ1-4; length: 14; D: NA; DNA: TGCAGCGTTATGCCCGAAGGTGTAGTTGAAAAACTGTTTTTT; CDR3: CSVMPEGVVEKLFF
size: NA; V: TRBV18; J: TRBJ2-4; length: 11; D: NA; DNA: TGTGCCAGCTCGGGCAGGGGCATTCAGTACTTC; CDR3: CASSGRGIQYF
size: NA; V: TRBV20-1; J: TRBJ2-1; length: 11; D: NA; DNA: TGCAGTGCTAGTTCTTCGACTAGACAGTTCTTC; CDR3: CSASSSTRQFF
size: NA; V: TRBV4-3; J: TRBJ2-5; length: 15; D: NA; DNA: TGCGCCAGCAGCCAAGATTGGGGCAGCCAAGAGACCCAGTACTTC; CDR3: CASSQDWGSQETQYF
size: NA; V: TRBV7-2; J: TRBJ1-2; length: 14; D: NA; DNA: TGTGCCAGCAGCTTAGCGGGGCACAACTATGGCTACACCTTC; CDR3: CASSLAGHNYGYTF
size: NA; V: TRBV30; J: TRBJ2-3; length: 13; D: TRBD2; DNA: TGTGCCTGGAGGACTAGCGGCACAGATACGCAGTATTTT; CDR3: CAWRTSGTDTQYF
size: NA; V: TRBV6-1; J: TRBJ1-1; length: 13; D: NA; DNA: TGTGCCAGCAGTGAAGGGTTCTGGCTTGAAGCTTTCTTT; CDR3: CASSEGFWLEAFF
size: few; V: TRBV29-1; J: TRBJ2-1; length: 15; D: NA; DNA: TGCAGCGTTGAAAAGCGGGCAGGGCTATACAATGAGCAGTTCTTC; CDR3: CSVEKRAGLYNEQFF
size: few; V: TRBV14; J: TRBJ2-5; length: 15; D: NA; DNA: TGTGCCAGCAGCCACAAGACAGCGATACAAGAGACCCAGTACTTC; CDR3: CASSHKTAIQETQYF
size: NA; V: TRBV30; J: TRBJ2-1; length: 14; D: NA; DNA: TGTGCCTGGACAAGCCCGTTAGGTACCGATGAGCAGTTCTTC; CDR3: CAWTSPLGTDEQFF
size: NA; V: TRBV5-6; J: TRBJ2-2; length: 15; D: NA; DNA: TGTGCCAGCAGCCCCCGCAGGGAAAACACCGGGGAGCTGTTTTTT; CDR3: CASSPRRENTGELFF
size: NA; V: TRBV15; J: TRBJ2-7; length: 14; D: NA; DNA: TGTGCCACCAGCAGAGATCAGGGGGGCTACGAGCAGTACTTC; CDR3: CATSRDQGGYEQYF
size: NA; V: TRBV7-9; J: TRBJ2-2; length: 18; D: NA; DNA: TGTGCCAGCACTACCCCAGTCTGGCGGCTCCCGAACACCGGGGAGCTGTTTTTT; CDR3: CASTTPVWRLPNTGELFF
size: NA; V: TRBV19; J: TRBJ2-1; length: 16; D: TRBD2; DNA: TGTGCCAGTAGCCCCCTGACGGGAGGTCGGTACAATGAGCAGTTCTTC; CDR3: CASSPLTGGRYNEQFF
size: few; V: TRBV2; J: TRBJ2-3; length: 16; D: NA; DNA: TGTGCCAGCTCTAAAGCAGGGACGGCGCCCCCAGATACGCAGTATTTT; CDR3: CASSKAGTAPPDTQYF
size: NA; V: TRBV29-1; J: TRBJ1-4; length: 12; D: NA; DNA: TGCAGTGCGGGCAGGGACACTGAAAAACTGTTTTTT; CDR3: CSAGRDTEKLFF
size: NA; V: TRBV7-3; J: TRBJ2-1; length: 15; D: NA; DNA: TGTGCCAGCAGCTTAACACATAACACATACAATGAGCAGTTCTTC; CDR3: CASSLTHNTYNEQFF
size: few; V: TRBV9; J: TRBJ2-7; length: 14; D: TRBD2; DNA: TGTGCCAGCAGCGTCTCAGCGGGATTCGACGAGCAGTACTTC; CDR3: CASSVSAGFDEQYF
size: few; V: TRBV25-1; J: TRBJ1-4; length: 12; D: NA; DNA: TGTGCCAGCAGCCGAGGGAGTGAAAAACTGTTTTTT; CDR3: CASSRGSEKLFF
size: few; V: TRBV29-1; J: TRBJ2-2; length: 14; D: NA; DNA: TGCAGCGTTGGGAGCAGGGTCATTCAGGGGGAGCTGTTTTTT; CDR3: CSVGSRVIQGELFF
size: once; V: TRBV5-6; J: TRBJ2-7; length: 13; D: NA; DNA: TGTGCCAGCAGCCAGGGACTGAGCTACGAGCAGTACTTC; CDR3: CASSQGLSYEQYF
size: NA; V: TRBV16; J: TRBJ2-5; length: 14; D: NA; DNA: TGTGCCAGCAGCCAGGTAGGCCAACGGGAGACCCAGTACTTC; CDR3: CASSQVGQRETQYF
size: NA; V: TRBV25-1; J: TRBJ1-2; length: 15; D: TRBD1; DNA: TGTGCCAGCAGTCCAGGACAGGCCACTGCCTATGGCTACACCTTC; CDR3: CASSPGQATAYGYTF
size: NA; V: TRBV30; J: TRBJ2-1; length: 14; D: NA; DNA: TGTGCCTGGGAACCTGGACAACTCTACAATGAGCAGTTCTTC; CDR3: CAWEPGQLYNEQFF
size: NA; V: TRBV9; J: TRBJ2-7; length: 15; D: TRBD1; DNA: TGTGCCAGCAGCTCGGGACAGGGGGCAGGAAACGAGCAGTACTTC; CDR3: CASSSGQGAGNEQYF
size: NA; V: TRBV28; J: TRBJ2-5; length: 15; D: NA; DNA: TGTGCCAGCATCGATATACAGGGTCCCCAAGAGACCCAGTACTTC; CDR3: CASIDIQGPQETQYF
size: NA; V: TRBV14; J: TRBJ2-4; length: 16; D: NA; DNA: TGTGCCAGCAGCCCAGTCGGGGGTCTAGCCAAAAACATTCAGTACTTC; CDR3: CASSPVGGLAKNIQYF
size: few; V: TRBV5-1; J: TRBJ2-5; length: 13; D: NA; DNA: TGCGCCAGCAGCTTGGGGGGCCAAGAGACCCAGTACTTC; CDR3: CASSLGGQETQYF
size: NA; V: TRBV5-1; J: TRBJ2-3; length: 13; D: NA; DNA: TGCGCCAGCAGCTTGGCCCCCACAGATACGCAGTATTTT; CDR3: CASSLAPTDTQYF
size: NA; V: TRBV2; J: TRBJ2-1; length: 15; D: NA; DNA: TGTGCCAGCAGTGTTGTCCCAAGTAGTTACAATGAGCAGTTCTTC; CDR3: CASSVVPSSYNEQFF
size: few; V: TRBV13; J: TRBJ2-7; length: 12; D: NA; DNA: TGTGCCAGCAGCTTCCGCTCCTACGAGCAGTACTTC; CDR3: CASSFRSYEQYF
size: few; V: TRBV13; J: TRBJ2-7; length: 13; D: NA; DNA: TGTGCCAGCAGGACAGTCAAGTCCTACGAGCAGTACTTC; CDR3: CASRTVKSYEQYF
size: NA; V: TRBV5-1; J: TRBJ2-3; length: 19; D: TRBD2; DNA: TGCGCCAGCAGCCTCGGACTAGCGGGACCTGGGGCTAGCACAGATACGCAGTATTTT; CDR3: CASSLGLAGPGASTDTQYF
size: NA; V: TRBV6-6; J: TRBJ2-1; length: 12; D: TRBD2; DNA: TGTGCCAGCAGTTACCCTAGCGGGAAGCAGTTCTTC; CDR3: CASSYPSGKQFF
size: few; V: TRBV10-3; J: TRBJ2-4; length: 15; D: NA; DNA: TGTGCCATCAGTGACCCGACAGGCCCCTCAAACATTCAGTACTTC; CDR3: CAISDPTGPSNIQYF